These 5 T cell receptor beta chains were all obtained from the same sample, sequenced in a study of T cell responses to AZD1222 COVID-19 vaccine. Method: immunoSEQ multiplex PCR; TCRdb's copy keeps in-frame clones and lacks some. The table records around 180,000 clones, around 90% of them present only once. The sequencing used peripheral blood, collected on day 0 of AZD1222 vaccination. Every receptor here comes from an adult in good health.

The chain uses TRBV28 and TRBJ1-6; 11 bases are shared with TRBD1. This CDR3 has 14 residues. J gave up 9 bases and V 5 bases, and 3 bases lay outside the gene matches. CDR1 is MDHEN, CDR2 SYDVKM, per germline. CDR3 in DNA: TGTGCCAGCAGTCCGGGACAGGGGGTTTCACCCCTCCACTTT. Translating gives CASSPGQGVSPLHF.

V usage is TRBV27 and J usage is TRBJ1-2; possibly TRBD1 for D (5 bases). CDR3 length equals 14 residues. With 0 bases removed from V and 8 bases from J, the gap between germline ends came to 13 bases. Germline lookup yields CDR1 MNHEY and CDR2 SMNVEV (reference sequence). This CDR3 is CASSLSGVPWGYTF. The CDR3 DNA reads TGTGCCAGCAGTTTATCAGGGGTCCCTTGGGGCTACACCTTC.

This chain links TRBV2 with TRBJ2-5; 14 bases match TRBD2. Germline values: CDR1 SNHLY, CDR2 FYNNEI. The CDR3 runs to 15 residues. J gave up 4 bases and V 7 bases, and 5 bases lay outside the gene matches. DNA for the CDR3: TGTGCCAGCACTGAGGGACTAGCGGGAGTAGAGACCCAGTACTTC. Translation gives CASTEGLAGVETQYF.

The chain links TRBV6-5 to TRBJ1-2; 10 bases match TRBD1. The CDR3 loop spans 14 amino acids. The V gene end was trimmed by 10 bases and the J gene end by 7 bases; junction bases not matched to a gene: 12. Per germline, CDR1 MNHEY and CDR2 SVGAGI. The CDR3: CATHTPTGGLGYTF. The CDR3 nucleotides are TGTGCCACCCATACACCGACAGGGGGCCTTGGCTACACCTTC.

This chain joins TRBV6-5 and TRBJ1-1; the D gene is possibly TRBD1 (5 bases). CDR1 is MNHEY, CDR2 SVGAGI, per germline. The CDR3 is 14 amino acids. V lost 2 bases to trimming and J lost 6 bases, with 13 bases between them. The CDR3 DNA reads TGTGCCAGCAGTTACCGGGGACCTCTTGCTGAAGCTTTCTTT. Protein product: CASSYRGPLAEAFF.